This TCR beta chain was identified during a study of control samples from healthy donors and cancer patients. In germline, CDR1 is SGHRS, CDR2 YFSETQ. V lost 5 bases and J lost 7; bases outside the gene matches: 3. This CDR3 has 13 amino acids. The data were produced by immunoSEQ multiplex PCR, yet TCRdb's version contains in-frame clones alone and is incomplete. The sample holds roughly 130,000 clones, more than 70% seen once. The sample comprised blood. The J gene is TRBJ1-6, the V gene TRBV5-1; the match to TRBD1 covers 7 bases. The clonotype was recovered from a man aged 50 or older in good health. The CDR3 loop reads CASSQGVNSPLHF. The CDR3 coding sequence is TGCGCCAGCAGTCAGGGGGTAAATTCACCCCTCCACTTT. The full variable domain, its missing parts supplied by reference TRBV5-1 and TRBJ1-6, is KAGVTQTPRYLIKTRGQQVTLSCSPISGHRSVSWYQQTPGQGLQFLFEYFSETQRNKGNFPGRFSGRQFSNSRSEMNVSTLELGDSALYLCASSQGVNSPLHFGNGTRLTVT.